A single sample is the source of the 12 T cell receptor beta chains below, sequenced in a study of T cells after yellow fever vaccination. TCRdb reanalysed the 5' RACE reads using MiXCR and keeps one entry per CDR3 protein. The table records some 320,000 distinct CDR3 sequences, 8.5% to 9% of them present only once. The sample was PBMCs, taken on the day of the first yellow fever vaccination. The origin of the receptors is a man between 18 and 35 years old who received the YFV17D yellow fever vaccine.

This clonotype was picked up a small number of times. The rearrangement links TRBV7-9 to TRBJ1-6; D uncertain. Germline V gene data show CDR1 as SEHNR and CDR2 as FQNEAQ (reference sequence). The V end was cut by 5 bases, the J end by 5 bases, with 19 bases between. This CDR3 spans 17 amino acids. CDR3 nucleotide sequence: TGTGCCAGCAGCCCATATCGTCTAGGCAGGAATAATTCACCCCTCCACTTT. This codes for CASSPYRLGRNNSPLHF.

This clonotype was picked up a small number of times. The chain recombines TRBV6-5 with TRBJ1-1, with 7 bases fitting TRBD1. The junction had 7 bases not matched to a gene; V was cut back by 8 bases and J by 10 bases. The CDR3 loop spans 11 amino acids. CDR1 MNHEY and CDR2 SVGAGI come from the germline V gene. This CDR3 reads CASQGDMGAFF. CDR3 bases: TGTGCCAGCCAGGGGGATATGGGAGCTTTCTTT.

The table lists this clonotype with many counts. This chain links TRBV20-1 with TRBJ1-1; D unclear. V dropped 2 bases and J dropped 6 bases, with 13 bases sitting between them. Germline V CDR1 and CDR2: DFQATT, SNEGSKA (reference sequence). This CDR3 is built from 13 residues. The CDR3 nucleotides are TGCAGTGCTAGAACCCCCCAGCGCGCTGAAGCTTTCTTT. Translation gives CSARTPQRAEAFF.

The chain employs TRBV20-1 and TRBJ1-1; unclear D gene. This CDR3 is 17 amino acids long. V was clipped by 5 bases and J by 1 base, with 23 bases between them. Germline loops: CDR1 DFQATT, CDR2 SNEGSKA (reference sequence). In nucleotides, the CDR3 is TGCAGTGCTCCACTGGGCAGTTGGTGGGGAGAGAACACTGAAGCTTTCTTT. Protein sequence: CSAPLGSWWGENTEAFF.

This clonotype was seen a few times. The J gene is TRBJ2-1, the V gene TRBV20-1; perhaps D is TRBD1 or TRBD2 (6 bases each). This CDR3 is built from 16 residues. Trimming took 1 base from V and 4 from J, leaving 17 bases between them. Germline V gene lookup returns CDR1 DFQATT and CDR2 SNEGSKA (reference sequence). CDR3 bases: TGCAGTGCTAGAGCTTTAGGGGGACTCCATTACAATGAGCAGTTCTTC. This encodes CSARALGGLHYNEQFF.

This clonotype was picked up many times. The V call is TRBV28, the J call TRBJ2-5; D is unresolved. The CDR3 contains 13 residues. Germline-derived CDR1 and CDR2 are MDHEN and SYDVKM. The V end was cut by 2 bases, the J end by 5 bases, with 9 bases between. CDR3 in DNA: TGTGCCAGCAGTTTACCGGGCTCGGAGACCCAGTACTTC. The encoded protein is CASSLPGSETQYF.

The chain employs TRBV5-6 and TRBJ1-6, with D unresolved. V was pared by 2 bases and J by 6 bases, with 6 bases between. The CDR3 spans 13 residues. Germline V lookup: CDR1 SGHDT, CDR2 YYEEEE. The CDR3 region is CASSFGSNSPLHF. CDR3 sequence (DNA): TGTGCCAGCAGCTTCGGCAGTAATTCACCCCTCCACTTT.

This chain links TRBV7-2 with TRBJ1-1; no clear D. V dropped 2 bases and J dropped 7 bases, with 20 bases sitting between them. Per the germline V gene, CDR1 is SGHTA and CDR2 is FQGNSA. The CDR3 sequence is 16 residues long. CDR3: CASSLQNSWSGVEAFF. The CDR3 DNA is TGTGCCAGCAGCTTACAAAATAGTTGGTCTGGGGTTGAAGCTTTCTTT.

This clonotype showed up just a few times. The rearrangement joins TRBV9 to TRBJ1-3; no firm D call. V dropped 6 bases and J dropped 1 base, with 11 bases sitting between them. The germline V gene has CDR1 SGDLS and CDR2 YYNGEE. There are 14 residues in the CDR3. Written as DNA, the CDR3 is TGTGCCAGCACCCGTGCGGATTCTGGAAACACCATATATTTT. This translates into CASTRADSGNTIYF.

The chain carries TRBV6-1 and TRBJ2-3, with D possibly TRBD2 on 6 matching bases. The CDR3 sequence is 14 residues long. Trimming cost V 7 bases and J 8 bases, with 19 bases left between them. CDR1 MNHNS and CDR2 SASEGT come from the germline V gene. In DNA, the CDR3 is TGTGCCAGCACCCCGGTAAGGGGACTTCCTACGCAGTATTTT. It yields the protein CASTPVRGLPTQYF.

This clonotype was counted between two and nine times. This rearrangement joins TRBV25-1 to TRBJ1-6, with 7 positions matching TRBD1. The CDR3 loop spans 16 amino acids. Per the germline V gene, CDR1 is MGHDK and CDR2 is SYGVNS. With 4 bases clipped from V and 7 bases from J, the junction kept 10 bases outside the gene matches. The CDR3 region is CASSGGQPSGNSPLHF. The CDR3 bases are TGTGCCAGCAGTGGGGGACAGCCCTCGGGGAATTCACCCCTCCACTTT.

Only a few counts were recorded for this clonotype. The CDR3 loop is CSARDWGFGTENQPQHF. Here the CDR3 DNA reads TGCAGTGCTAGAGATTGGGGTTTCGGGACAGAGAATCAGCCCCAGCATTTT. The chain couples TRBV20-1 to TRBJ1-5, with 7 bases lining up with TRBD1. The V gene end was trimmed by 0 bases and the J gene end by 4 bases; junction bases not matched to a gene: 12. The CDR3 is made up of 17 amino acids. Germline assignment: CDR1 DFQATT and CDR2 SNEGSKA (reference sequence).